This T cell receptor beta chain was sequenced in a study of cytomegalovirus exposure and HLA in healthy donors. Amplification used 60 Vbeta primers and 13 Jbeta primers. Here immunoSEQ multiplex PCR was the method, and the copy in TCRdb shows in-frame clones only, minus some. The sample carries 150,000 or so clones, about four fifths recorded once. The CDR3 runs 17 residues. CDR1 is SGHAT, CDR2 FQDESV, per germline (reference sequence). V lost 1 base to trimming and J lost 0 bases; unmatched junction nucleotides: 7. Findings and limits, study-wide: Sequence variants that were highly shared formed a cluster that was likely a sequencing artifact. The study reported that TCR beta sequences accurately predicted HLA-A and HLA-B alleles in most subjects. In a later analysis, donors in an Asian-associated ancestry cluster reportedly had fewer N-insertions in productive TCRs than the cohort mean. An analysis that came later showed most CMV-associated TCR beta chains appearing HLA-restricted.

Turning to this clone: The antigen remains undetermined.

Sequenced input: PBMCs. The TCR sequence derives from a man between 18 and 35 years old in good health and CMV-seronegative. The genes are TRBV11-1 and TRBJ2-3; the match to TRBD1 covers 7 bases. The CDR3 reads CASSLDGQVISTDTQYF. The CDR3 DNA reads TGTGCCAGCAGCTTAGATGGACAGGTCATAAGCACAGATACGCAGTATTTT. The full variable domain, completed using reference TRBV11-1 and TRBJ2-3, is EAEVAQSPRYKITEKSQAVAFWCDPISGHATLYWYRQILGQGPELLVQFQDESVVDDSQLPKDRFSAERLKGVDSTLKIQPAELGDSAMYLCASSLDGQVISTDTQYFGPGTRLTVL.